This T cell receptor beta chain emerged from a study of T cells expressing NK-cell markers. The germline CDR1 and CDR2 sequences are DFQATT and SNEGSKA (reference sequence). This CDR3 contains 14 residues. Reprocessing the 5' RACE reads, TCRdb reports a single entry for every CDR3 protein and omits DNA. Found here are 440,000 or so distinct CDR3 sequences; the top ten clones hold 7.3%. Sequencing used blood T cells: a sorted CD56 or NKG2C T cell subset, CD4+ or CD8+ T cells, or bulk PBMC T cells (not recorded which). The gene calls are TRBV20-1 and TRBJ2-3; TCRdb calls TRBD2, which cannot be checked without DNA. This sequence originates from a woman aged 18 to 69 in good health. The CDR3 is CSAKPREGTDTQYF.